The source of this T cell receptor (beta chain) is a study of blood T cells in healthy people across ages. The second PCR ran about 6 to 12 cycles with a sample-barcoded 5' primer and J-beta primers. All cDNA molecules were each tagged by a template-switch adaptor with 12 random nucleotides. TCRdb reprocessed the 5' RACE reads with MiXCR, giving one entry per CDR3 protein. The sample holds more than 1,400,000 distinct CDR3 sequences, about 40% seen once. Findings and caveats of the study: CMV status of donors was not determined, possibly confounding expanded clonotype changes. With age, beta diversity per million T cells declined roughly linearly, significantly by 40.

Russia was home to the donors, healthy Caucasian individuals aged roughly 6 to 95. The CDR3 is made up of 15 amino acids. Germline V gives CDR1 SGDLS, CDR2 YYNGEE. The V and J ends lost 0 bases and 5 bases, in that order; junction bases with no gene match: 2. With respect to this clonotype: What it recognizes is unknown.

This sequence originates from a young woman in good health. V is TRBV9 and J is TRBJ2-1, with 10 bases lining up with TRBD2. Specimen: blood. The CDR3 is CASSVDGLADNEQFF. The DNA for the CDR3 is TGTGCCAGCAGCGTAGATGGACTAGCGGACAATGAGCAGTTCTTC.